One sample yielded the 6 T cell receptor beta chains listed below, sequenced in a study of shared clonotypes between healthy human individuals. Sequencing used immunoSEQ multiplex PCR; TCRdb keeps in-frame clones, though not all of them. The sample carries 2.3 million or so clones, approximately 93% recorded once. Sample: naive CD4+ T cells from PBMCs. Subset in this sample: CD45RA+ positively selected. The source is a man aged 18 to 30 in good health. Some clones in this sample may be carry-over from other donors' samples.

This clone appeared once. This chain's CDR3 is CASSRLQGPNQPQHF. For the CDR3, the DNA is TGTGCCAGCAGCCGCCTGCAGGGGCCCAATCAGCCCCAGCATTTT. This sequence joins TRBV28 and TRBJ1-5; D is possibly TRBD1 (6 bases). The CDR3 runs 15 residues. V was pared by 6 bases and J by 3 bases, with 15 bases between. The V gene's germline CDR1 is MDHEN and CDR2 SYDVKM.

The V call is TRBV9, the J call TRBJ2-3, with D perhaps being TRBD1 or TRBD2 (5 bases each). The CDR3 has 17 amino acids. V was clipped by 2 bases and J by 0 bases, with 16 bases between them. Germline-derived CDR1 and CDR2 are SGDLS and YYNGEE. CDR3 loop: CASSVLGWGGSTDTQYF. DNA for the CDR3: TGTGCCAGCAGCGTCCTTGGTTGGGGCGGGAGCACAGATACGCAGTATTTT.

The chain has TRBV7-2 and TRBJ2-7; 7 bases are a match to TRBD1. CDR1 SGHTA and CDR2 FQGNSA come from the germline V gene. V shed 4 bases, J shed 3 bases, and the junction held 3 bases outside the gene matches. CDR3 length: 13 amino acids. Here the CDR3 DNA reads TGTGCCAGCAGCTGGGACAGAGACTACGAGCAGTACTTC. This sequence encodes CASSWDRDYEQYF.

The CDR3 DNA sequence: TGTGCCTGGAGTGTACGTTTCAGGGGCAATCAGCCCCAGCATTTT. Its translation is CAWSVRFRGNQPQHF. This rearrangement joins TRBV30 to TRBJ1-5; D perhaps matches TRBD1 (5 bases). Per the germline V gene, CDR1 is GTSNPN and CDR2 is SVGIG (reference sequence). V lost 0 bases and J lost 2, with 11 bases in between. The CDR3 totals 15 residues.

The CDR3 region is CASSLEFRGIQGYTF. The CDR3 nucleotides are TGCGCCAGCAGCTTGGAATTCCGGGGGATTCAGGGCTACACCTTC. The chain has TRBV5-1 and TRBJ1-2; weak D call: TRBD1 (5 bases). CDR1 is SGHRS, CDR2 YFSETQ, per germline. Trimming pared 0 bases from V and 8 bases from J, leaving 17 bases between. CDR3 length: 15 residues.

CDR3 in amino acids: CASSPEQGINEKLFF. CDR3 bases: TGTGCCAGCAGCCCGGAACAGGGGATTAATGAAAAACTGTTTTTT. This chain joins TRBV7-2 and TRBJ1-4, with 7 bases that match TRBD1. CDR3 length: 15 residues. Germline CDR1 and CDR2: SGHTA and FQGNSA. Losses at the gene ends were 5 bases for V and 4 bases for J; bases not matched to a gene: 7.